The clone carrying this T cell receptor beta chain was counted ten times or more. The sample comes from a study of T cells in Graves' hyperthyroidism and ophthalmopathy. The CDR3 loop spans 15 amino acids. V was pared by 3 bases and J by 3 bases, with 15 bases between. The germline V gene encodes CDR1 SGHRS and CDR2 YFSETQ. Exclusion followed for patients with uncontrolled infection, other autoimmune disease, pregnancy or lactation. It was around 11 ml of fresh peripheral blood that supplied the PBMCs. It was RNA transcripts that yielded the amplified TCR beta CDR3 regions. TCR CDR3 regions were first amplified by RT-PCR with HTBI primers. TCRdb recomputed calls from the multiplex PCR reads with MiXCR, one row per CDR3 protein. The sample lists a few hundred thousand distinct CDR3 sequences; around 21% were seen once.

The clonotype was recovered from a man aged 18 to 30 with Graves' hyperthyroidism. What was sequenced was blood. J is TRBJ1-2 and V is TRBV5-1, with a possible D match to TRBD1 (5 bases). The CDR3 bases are TGCGCCAGCAGCTCGGGACCTCCGGGGGACTATGGCTACACCTTC. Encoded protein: CASSSGPPGDYGYTF.